Each of the 24 T cell receptor beta chains below was sequenced from the same sample in a study of cytomegalovirus exposure and HLA in healthy donors. Amplification used 60 Vbeta primers and 13 Jbeta primers. Sequencing was performed with immunoSEQ multiplex PCR; in TCRdb, only in-frame clones are kept and a portion is missing. The sample comprises approximately 150,000 clones, roughly three quarters of which are singletons, and over 3% rests with the top ten. The sequenced material came from PBMCs. Receptors originate from a male donor in good health and CMV-seronegative.

Concerning this clone itself: Other DNA sequences in this sample translate to the same CDR3. The chain links TRBV7-9 to TRBJ1-1; D is unclear. The CDR3 has 13 amino acids. Trimming pared 5 bases from V and 1 base from J, leaving 8 bases between. CDR1 is SEHNR, CDR2 FQNEAQ, per germline (reference sequence). The CDR3 DNA is TGTGCCAGCAGCCTGGAGGGGAACACTGAAGCTTTCTTT. This codes for CASSLEGNTEAFF.

The chain links TRBV25-1 to TRBJ2-3; 10 positions match TRBD2. Germline values: CDR1 MGHDK, CDR2 SYGVNS. This CDR3 has 17 residues. Germline trimming cut 1 base from V and 2 bases from J; bases unmatched to any gene: 6. In nucleotides, the CDR3 is TGTGCCAGCAGTGAATTTCCTAGCGGGAGACTCACAGATACGCAGTATTTT. It codes for CASSEFPSGRLTDTQYF.

There are a few counts of this clone. V is TRBV5-1 and J is TRBJ2-7; 8 bases agree with TRBD1. Germline values: CDR1 SGHRS, CDR2 YFSETQ. CDR3 length equals 16 residues. V was pared by 4 bases and J by 3 bases, with 12 bases of the junction left unmatched. The CDR3 sequence: CASSPRVGTGGYEQYF. In DNA, the CDR3 is TGCGCCAGCAGCCCCCGGGTGGGTACAGGGGGCTACGAGCAGTACTTC. The complete variable domain, with remaining parts taken from reference TRBV5-1 and TRBJ2-7, reads KAGVTQTPRYLIKTRGQQVTLSCSPISGHRSVSWYQQTPGQGLQFLFEYFSETQRNKGNFPGRFSGRQFSNSRSEMNVSTLELGDSALYLCASSPRVGTGGYEQYFGPGTRLTVT.

Worth noting for this clone: The sample has other DNA sequences that encode this CDR3 too. The CDR3 sequence: CASSLEPGETQYF. The CDR3 nucleotides are TGTGCCAGCAGCTTGGAGCCCGGGGAGACCCAGTACTTC. The rearrangement links TRBV5-4 to TRBJ2-5; D remains unclear. The CDR3 runs 13 residues. The ends were cut back, 0 bases at V and 5 bases at J, with 8 bases in the middle. Germline V gene sequence: CDR1 SGHNT, CDR2 YYREEE (reference sequence). The variable domain in full, completed from reference TRBV5-4 and TRBJ2-5, reads ETGVTQSPTHLIKTRGQQVTLRCSSQSGHNTVSWYQQALGQGPQFIFQYYREEENGRGNFPPRFSGLQFPNYSSELNVNALELDDSALYLCASSLEPGETQYFGPGTRLLVL.

The chain employs TRBV30 and TRBJ1-3; 7 nucleotides match TRBD1. The V segment lost 5 bases and the J segment 4 bases; nucleotides outside the gene matches: 11. Germline V CDR1 and CDR2: GTSNPN, SVGIG (reference sequence). This CDR3 is 15 amino acids long. The CDR3 protein is CAWGWQRGRGNTIYF. For the CDR3, the DNA is TGTGCCTGGGGTTGGCAAAGGGGGCGAGGAAACACCATATATTTT.

The chain links TRBV5-4 to TRBJ2-5; 7 nucleotides line up with TRBD2. Losses at the gene ends were 1 base for V and 5 bases for J; bases not matched to a gene: 8. Germline assignment: CDR1 SGHNT and CDR2 YYREEE (reference sequence). The CDR3 contains 15 residues. Here the CDR3 DNA reads TGTGCCAGCAGCTTGAATGCGGGAGCTGGGGAGACCCAGTACTTC. Amino acid sequence: CASSLNAGAGETQYF.

The V gene is TRBV7-9, the J gene TRBJ2-5, with TRBD2 matching over 7 bases. CDR1 and CDR2 (germline): SEHNR, FQNEAQ (reference sequence). The CDR3 covers 14 residues. V shed 3 bases and J 5 bases; nucleotides not matched to a gene: 6. The CDR3 bases are TGTGCCAGCAGCTTCAATGGGGAGGGGGAGACCCAGTACTTC. Protein product: CASSFNGEGETQYF.

V gene TRBV11-2 combines with J gene TRBJ2-7, with D possibly being TRBD2 (6 bases). V gave up 8 bases and J gave up 3 bases, with 8 bases separating them. CDR3 length: 11 residues. Looked up from germline, CDR1 is SGHAT and CDR2 is FQNNGV. The CDR3 DNA is TGTGCCAGCCTCGGGGGCTACGAGCAGTACTTC. It encodes CASLGGYEQYF.

This clone was observed a single time. The chain joins TRBV7-7 to TRBJ2-1; possibly TRBD1 for D (5 bases). CDR1 is SSHAT, CDR2 FNYEAQ, per germline (reference sequence). The CDR3 extends over 13 amino acids. Between the trimmed V and J ends, which lost 5 bases and 5 bases, there was a span of 10 bases. The CDR3 coding sequence is TGTGCCAGCAGCACGAACAGGAACAATGAGCAGTTCTTC. This encodes CASSTNRNNEQFF.

The chain has TRBV30 and TRBJ2-1; D remains unclear. CDR1 is GTSNPN and CDR2 is SVGIG in the germline V gene (reference sequence). The V gene lost 0 bases and the J gene lost 7 bases, with 4 bases spanning the gap. The CDR3 sequence is 11 residues long. In DNA, the CDR3 is TGTGCCTGGAGTGTCAGAAATGAGCAGTTCTTC. This gives the protein CAWSVRNEQFF.

CDR3 sequence reads: CASSFGGMQFF. The DNA for the CDR3 is TGTGCCAGCAGTTTCGGGGGGATGCAGTTCTTC. The chain employs TRBV6-6 and TRBJ2-1; 7 bases map to TRBD2. This CDR3 comprises 11 residues. J lost 12 bases, V lost 4 bases, and 3 bases had no gene match. Per germline, CDR1 MNHNY and CDR2 SVGAGI (reference sequence).

The chain has TRBV6-6 and TRBJ1-1; 10 bases agree with TRBD1. V dropped 4 bases and J dropped 1; count of bases not matched to a gene: 3. From germline, CDR1 is MNHNY and CDR2 SVGAGI (reference sequence). The CDR3 runs 15 residues. CDR3: CASSLDRGPNTEAFF. CDR3 DNA sequence: TGTGCCAGCAGTTTAGACAGGGGGCCGAACACTGAAGCTTTCTTT.

The V and J genes are TRBV19 and TRBJ2-5; TRBD1 matches 8 bases. This CDR3 has 14 residues. J lost 3 bases, V lost 2 bases, and 2 bases had no gene match. Germline V lookup: CDR1 LNHDA, CDR2 SQIVND (reference sequence). CDR3 nucleotides: TGTGCCAGTAGTATATTGGACAGGGAAGAGACCCAGTACTTC. Encoded protein: CASSILDREETQYF. Supplemented by reference TRBV19 and TRBJ2-5, the full variable domain reads DGGITQSPKYLFRKEGQNVTLSCEQNLNHDAMYWYRQDPGQGLRLIYYSQIVNDFQKGDIAEGYSVSREKKESFPLTVTSAQKNPTAFYLCASSILDREETQYFGPGTRLLVL.

To note about this clone: Other DNA sequences in this specimen translate into the identical CDR3. The chain employs TRBV28 and TRBJ2-1; TRBD2 matches 7 bases. The CDR3 covers 19 residues. J lost 5 bases, V lost 3 bases, and 19 bases had no gene match. The germline gives CDR1 MDHEN, CDR2 SYDVKM. CDR3 sequence: CASSFYGRNLGVGNNEQFF. The DNA of the CDR3 is TGTGCCAGCAGTTTTTACGGGAGGAATTTAGGTGTGGGGAACAATGAGCAGTTCTTC.

The chain is built from TRBV4-2 and TRBJ1-6; 8 positions agree with TRBD1. The trim removed 1 base at V and 10 bases at J, leaving 9 bases unmatched. In germline, CDR1 is LGHNA, CDR2 YNFKEQ. The CDR3 is 16 residues long. The CDR3 region has the DNA TGTGCCAGCAGCCAAGGGGCAGGGGGCGAAGGGTCACCCCTCCACTTT. It encodes CASSQGAGGEGSPLHF.

The chain has TRBV7-9 and TRBJ2-5; D perhaps matches TRBD1 (6 bases). With 5 bases removed from V and 4 bases from J, the gap between germline ends came to 14 bases. CDR3 size: 14 residues. CDR1 SEHNR and CDR2 FQNEAQ come from the germline V gene (reference sequence). For the CDR3, the DNA is TGTGCCAGCAGCCCAGGGGACCTGCGAGAGACCCAGTACTTC. Amino acids: CASSPGDLRETQYF.

CDR3: CASNTPGTTNEKLFF. CDR3 DNA sequence: TGTGCCAGCAATACACCCGGGACAACTAATGAAAAACTGTTTTTT. The chain links TRBV28 to TRBJ1-4; no clear D. The germline CDR1 and CDR2 sequences are MDHEN and SYDVKM. Trimming left V 7 bases short and J 0 bases short, with 12 bases between. The CDR3 totals 15 residues.

J is TRBJ1-2 and V is TRBV9; D possibly corresponds to TRBD1 (6 bases). Trimming took 2 bases from V and 1 from J, leaving 15 bases between them. The germline CDR1 and CDR2 sequences are SGDLS and YYNGEE. The CDR3 has 16 residues. The CDR3 sequence: CASSVEAGAVNYGYTF. CDR3 in DNA: TGTGCCAGCAGCGTTGAGGCAGGGGCCGTTAACTATGGCTACACCTTC.

The V and J genes are TRBV10-3 and TRBJ1-6; TRBD1 matches at 7 bases. CDR3 size: 14 residues. V shed 6 bases, J shed 10 bases, and the junction held 9 bases outside the gene matches. Germline V gives CDR1 ENHRY, CDR2 SYGVKD. CDR3 in amino acids: CAISSTGLGSPLHF. DNA of the CDR3: TGTGCCATCAGCTCGACAGGGTTGGGATCACCCCTCCACTTT.

The rearrangement joins TRBV28 to TRBJ2-7; no clear D gene. In germline, CDR1 is MDHEN, CDR2 SYDVKM. V lost 6 bases to trimming and J lost 5 bases, with 14 bases between them. The CDR3 loop spans 13 amino acids. The CDR3 nucleotides read TGTGCCAGCAGCCTAATAAAGCCCCACGAGCAGTACTTC. Residues: CASSLIKPHEQYF.

The chain couples TRBV27 to TRBJ2-7, with 9 bases lining up with TRBD1. Germline V gene sequence: CDR1 MNHEY, CDR2 SMNVEV (reference sequence). The CDR3 is 15 residues long. J gave up 2 bases and V 5 bases, and 7 bases lay outside the gene matches. The DNA of the CDR3 is TGTGCCAGCAGTCGATCGACAGGGGGGCCCTACGAGCAGTACTTC. It translates to CASSRSTGGPYEQYF.

This clone showed up just once. The chain combines TRBV7-2 with TRBJ2-7; a weak D match, TRBD2 (6 bases). V lost 3 bases to trimming and J lost 3 bases, with 15 bases between them. The CDR3 is 15 residues long. The germline V gene encodes CDR1 SGHTA and CDR2 FQGNSA. The DNA of the CDR3 is TGTGCCAGCAGCTTGGTAGGATCGACTAGCTACGAGCAGTACTTC. It is translated as CASSLVGSTSYEQYF. Full variable domain (missing parts from reference TRBV7-2 and TRBJ2-7): GAGVSQSPSNKVTEKGKDVELRCDPISGHTALYWYRQSLGQGLEFLIYFQGNSAPDKSGLPSDRFSAERTGGSVSTLTIQRTQQEDSAVYLCASSLVGSTSYEQYFGPGTRLTVT.

V and J are TRBV7-2 and TRBJ1-6; D ambiguous. The germline CDR1 and CDR2 sequences are SGHTA and FQGNSA. Deletions cut 8 bases from V and 3 bases from J, with 8 bases between. The CDR3 sequence is 13 residues long. The CDR3 sequence is CASGLVYNSPLHF. The DNA of the CDR3 is TGTGCCAGCGGCCTGGTCTATAATTCACCCCTCCACTTT.

The chain has TRBV7-9 and TRBJ2-7; 9 bases are a match to TRBD2. V was clipped by 0 bases and J by 0 bases; unmatched bases: 3. CDR3 size: 16 residues. Germline CDR1 is SEHNR and CDR2 is FQNEAQ (reference sequence). In nucleotides, the CDR3 is TGTGCCAGCAGCTTAGCTAGCGGGGGCTACTCCTACGAGCAGTACTTC. It translates to CASSLASGGYSYEQYF.